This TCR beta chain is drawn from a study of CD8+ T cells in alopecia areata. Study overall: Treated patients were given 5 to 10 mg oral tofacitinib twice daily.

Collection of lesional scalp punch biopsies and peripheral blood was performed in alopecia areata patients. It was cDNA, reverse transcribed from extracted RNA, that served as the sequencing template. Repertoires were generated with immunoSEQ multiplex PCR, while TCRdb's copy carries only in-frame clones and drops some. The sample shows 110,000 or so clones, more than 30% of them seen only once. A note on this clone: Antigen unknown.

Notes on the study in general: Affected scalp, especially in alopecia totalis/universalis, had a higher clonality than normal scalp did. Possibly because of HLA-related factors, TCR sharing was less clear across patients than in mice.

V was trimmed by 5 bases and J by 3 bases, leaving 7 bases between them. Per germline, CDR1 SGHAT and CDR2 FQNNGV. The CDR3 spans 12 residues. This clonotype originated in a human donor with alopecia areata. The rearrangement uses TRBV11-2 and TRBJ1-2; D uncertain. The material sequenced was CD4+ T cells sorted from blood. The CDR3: CASSLTDYGYTF. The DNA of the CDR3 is TGTGCCAGCAGCCTGACGGACTATGGCTACACCTTC.